The clone carrying this TCR beta chain has more than one count but fewer than ten. The antigen is undetermined. These data are taken from a study of CD8+ T cells in alopecia areata. The CDR3 has 15 amino acids. The germline gives CDR1 SGHTA, CDR2 FQGTGA. J lost 4 bases, V lost 5 bases, and 9 bases had no gene match. The treatment denotes: oral pan-JAK inhibitor, 5-10 mg twice daily. Individuals with alopecia areata gave both lesional scalp punch biopsies and peripheral blood for collection. TCR sequencing used cDNA made by reverse transcription of extracted RNA. The assay was immunoSEQ multiplex PCR, and TCRdb's table has in-frame clones only and misses some. The top ten clones hold nearly 30% of a sample with some 110,000 clones, roughly 63% of them seen once. Study results and limitations: While patients received tofacitinib, many expanded lesional clones remained present in scalp and blood.

This chain links TRBV7-3 with TRBJ2-3, with TRBD2 identical over 7 bases. The sequence derives from a human donor with alopecia areata. The sample consisted of CD8+ T cells sorted from blood, taken at week 4, from a patient treated with tofacitinib. The CDR3 loop reads CASSPTSLSPDTQYF. The CDR3 DNA sequence: TGTGCCAGCAGCCCGACTAGCCTCTCCCCAGATACGCAGTATTTT.